This is a list of T cell receptor beta chains from one sample in a study of blood T cell repertoires in COVID-19. Using immunoSEQ multiplex PCR, the repertoire was profiled, and TCRdb retains in-frame clones only, with some absent. Among roughly 220,000 clones listed, roughly 83% were seen once. Sequenced sample: PBMCs or T cells enriched from blood (not recorded which). The receptors derive from a woman aged 40 to 50 with acute COVID-19. Both conserved end residues are part of each CDR3. A D gene is named only where the DNA matches it firmly. Clone size, where shown, is once, few, many, or a class for clones that have expanded.

clone size: few; J gene: TRBJ1-5; D gene: TRBD1; V gene: TRBV19; CDR3 DNA: TGTGCCAGTAGCGACAGGGATCAGCCCCAGCATTTT; CDR3 protein: CASSDRDQPQHF
clone size: NA; J gene: TRBJ1-1; D gene: NA; V gene: TRBV15; CDR3 DNA: TGTGCCACCAGCAGAGATAACAGACCGAACACTGAAGCTTTCTTT; CDR3 protein: CATSRDNRPNTEAFF
clone size: NA; J gene: TRBJ2-1; D gene: TRBD2; V gene: TRBV27; CDR3 DNA: TGTGCCAGCACCCCGAGGGTAGCTAGCGGGGGAGGTCTTAATGAGCAGTTCTTC; CDR3 protein: CASTPRVASGGGLNEQFF
clone size: NA; J gene: TRBJ1-5; D gene: NA; V gene: TRBV29-1; CDR3 DNA: TGCAGCGTTCGGGACATTGAATTTGGGCCCCAGCATTTT; CDR3 protein: CSVRDIEFGPQHF
clone size: NA; J gene: TRBJ1-5; D gene: TRBD1; V gene: TRBV6-5; CDR3 DNA: TGTGCCAGCAGTTTGCAGGGGGCGAACCAGCCCCAGCATTTT; CDR3 protein: CASSLQGANQPQHF
clone size: NA; J gene: TRBJ2-2; D gene: NA; V gene: TRBV6-5; CDR3 DNA: TGTGCCAGTAGCCAGCGGGTGAGCACCGGGGAGCTGTTTTTT; CDR3 protein: CASSQRVSTGELFF
clone size: NA; J gene: TRBJ1-2; D gene: NA; V gene: TRBV5-1; CDR3 DNA: TGCGCCAGCAGCCCGGACTATGGCTACACCTTC; CDR3 protein: CASSPDYGYTF
clone size: few; J gene: TRBJ1-1; D gene: TRBD1; V gene: TRBV5-8; CDR3 DNA: TGTGCCAGCAGCTTTAGAGGACAGGCCAGTTACACTGAAGCTTTCTTT; CDR3 protein: CASSFRGQASYTEAFF
clone size: NA; J gene: TRBJ2-2; D gene: TRBD2; V gene: TRBV6-2/TRBV6-3; CDR3 DNA: TGTGCCAGCAGCGGCCCATGGACTAGCGGGGGAGTACGGGAGCTGTTTTTT; CDR3 protein: CASSGPWTSGGVRELFF
clone size: NA; J gene: TRBJ1-2; D gene: NA; V gene: TRBV15; CDR3 DNA: TGTGCCACCAGCAGGGACAAAGGCTACACCTTC; CDR3 protein: CATSRDKGYTF
clone size: NA; J gene: TRBJ2-3; D gene: TRBD2; V gene: TRBV11-2; CDR3 DNA: TGTGCCAGCAGCGAGCGCCTAAGCGGGGGGGCCACAGATACGCAGTATTTT; CDR3 protein: CASSERLSGGATDTQYF
clone size: NA; J gene: TRBJ2-2; D gene: NA; V gene: TRBV2; CDR3 DNA: TGTGCCAGCAGCCGAACTAACACCGGGGAGCTGTTTTTT; CDR3 protein: CASSRTNTGELFF
clone size: NA; J gene: TRBJ1-1; D gene: NA; V gene: TRBV11-2; CDR3 DNA: TGTGCCAGCAGCTTTCAGTCCTACACTGAAGCTTTCTTT; CDR3 protein: CASSFQSYTEAFF
clone size: few; J gene: TRBJ1-5; D gene: NA; V gene: TRBV20-1; CDR3 DNA: TGCAGTGCTAGTGGCGGATTCAATCAGCCCCAGCATTTT; CDR3 protein: CSASGGFNQPQHF
clone size: NA; J gene: TRBJ1-6; D gene: NA; V gene: TRBV28; CDR3 DNA: TGTGCCTCTGAGGGTGATTCACCCCTCCACTTT; CDR3 protein: CASEGDSPLHF
clone size: NA; J gene: TRBJ1-2; D gene: NA; V gene: TRBV2; CDR3 DNA: TGTGCCAGCAGCAGGACAGAGACAGATGGCTACACCTTC; CDR3 protein: CASSRTETDGYTF
clone size: NA; J gene: TRBJ2-1; D gene: TRBD2; V gene: TRBV29-1; CDR3 DNA: TGCAGCGTTTCTTGGGCTAGCGGGTACAATGAGCAGTTCTTC; CDR3 protein: CSVSWASGYNEQFF
clone size: once; J gene: TRBJ1-5; D gene: NA; V gene: TRBV19; CDR3 DNA: TGTGCCAGTAGTATCAGAGGGGGAGCCACGAGCAATCAGCCCCAGCATTTT; CDR3 protein: CASSIRGGATSNQPQHF
clone size: once; J gene: TRBJ1-1; D gene: NA; V gene: TRBV15; CDR3 DNA: TGTGCCACCAGCCTGAAGTTAGGACAACTGATGAACACTGAAGCTTTCTTT; CDR3 protein: CATSLKLGQLMNTEAFF
clone size: once; J gene: TRBJ1-6; D gene: NA; V gene: TRBV19; CDR3 DNA: TGTGCCAGTAGTCAAGACAGTCTGAGCTCCTATAATTCACCCCTCCACTTT; CDR3 protein: CASSQDSLSSYNSPLHF
clone size: NA; J gene: TRBJ1-2; D gene: NA; V gene: TRBV2; CDR3 DNA: TGTGCCAGCAGTGAGTCGACAGTAGGCTATGGCTACACCTTC; CDR3 protein: CASSESTVGYGYTF
clone size: NA; J gene: TRBJ1-2; D gene: NA; V gene: TRBV6-6; CDR3 DNA: TGTGCCAGCCTCCCCCGGCAGGAGGCCTCTGGCTACACCTTC; CDR3 protein: CASLPRQEASGYTF
clone size: many; J gene: TRBJ1-4; D gene: NA; V gene: TRBV6-4; CDR3 DNA: TGTGCCAGCAGTGCCCCCCGAGACAGGCTGAATGAAAAACTGTTTTTT; CDR3 protein: CASSAPRDRLNEKLFF
clone size: NA; J gene: TRBJ2-2; D gene: NA; V gene: TRBV18; CDR3 DNA: TGTGCCAGCTCACCACAGGGGACCGGGGAGCTGTTTTTT; CDR3 protein: CASSPQGTGELFF
clone size: NA; J gene: TRBJ2-7; D gene: TRBD1; V gene: TRBV28; CDR3 DNA: TGTGCCAGCACCCCGTTAGGACAGGAGACTAACTACGAGCAGTACTTC; CDR3 protein: CASTPLGQETNYEQYF
clone size: NA; J gene: TRBJ2-1; D gene: NA; V gene: TRBV24-1; CDR3 DNA: TGTGCCACCGTCGGGGTCAGCAATGAGCAGTTCTTC; CDR3 protein: CATVGVSNEQFF
clone size: NA; J gene: TRBJ2-5; D gene: NA; V gene: TRBV11-2; CDR3 DNA: TGTGCCAGCAGTAAAGAGACCCAGTACTTC; CDR3 protein: CASSKETQYF